This entry lists 23 T cell receptor beta chains sequenced from one sample in a study of T cell repertoires in cytomegalovirus infection. One entry per CDR3 protein, called by TCRdb with MiXCR from the reads. The sample carries more than 85,000 distinct CDR3 sequences, less than 30% recorded once. These TCRs are of unknown antigen specificity. Sequencing was performed on CD8+ T cells from cultured PBMCs, taken from culture after CMV antigen stimulation. All receptors derive from a human donor in good health (CMV status not recorded). Some clones in this sample may be carry-over from other donors' samples.

This chain connects TRBV7-3 to TRBJ2-7; D may be TRBD2 (5 bases). The CDR3 totals 14 residues. Germline CDR1 is SGHTA and CDR2 is FQGTGA. Trimming pared 2 bases from V and 3 bases from J, leaving 11 bases between. This CDR3 reads CASSLVGSGYEQYF. Here the CDR3 DNA reads TGTGCCAGCAGCTTAGTTGGCAGCGGCTACGAGCAGTACTTC. The full variable domain, its missing parts supplied by reference TRBV7-3 and TRBJ2-7, is GAGVSQTPSNKVTEKGKYVELRCDPISGHTALYWYRQSLGQGPEFLIYFQGTGAADDSGLPNDRFFAVRPEGSVSTLKIQRTERGDSAVYLCASSLVGSGYEQYFGPGTRLTVT.

This clonotype was seen more than once but under ten times. The chain couples TRBV12-3 or TRBV12-4 to TRBJ1-3, with no clear D. The V end was cut by 1 base, the J end by 0 bases, with 7 bases between. The CDR3 runs to 15 residues. The DNA for the CDR3 is TGTGCCAGCAGTTTAGGCAGCTTCTCTGGAAACACCATATATTTT. This codes for CASSLGSFSGNTIYF.

The chain combines TRBV7-4 with TRBJ1-3, with TRBD1 identical over 9 bases. Germline lookup yields CDR1 SGHVT and CDR2 SQSDAQ. There are 15 residues in the CDR3. The trim removed 5 bases at V and 4 bases at J, leaving 6 bases unmatched. CDR3 coding DNA: TGTGCCAGCAGCACTTGGACAGGGGTCGGAAACACCATATATTTT. Protein sequence: CASSTWTGVGNTIYF.

This clonotype has just a few counts. The rearrangement uses TRBV11-1 and TRBJ1-1, with D possibly TRBD1 on 6 matching bases. The length of the CDR3 is 13 residues. Germline V gives CDR1 SGHAT, CDR2 FQDESV (reference sequence). Trimming removed 8 bases at V and 7 bases at J, with 17 bases between. The CDR3 nucleotides are TGTGCCAGCTTAGGGGGTGTGAATGTTGAAGCTTTCTTT. This sequence encodes CASLGGVNVEAFF. The whole variable domain, remainder taken from reference TRBV11-1 and TRBJ1-1, is EAEVAQSPRYKITEKSQAVAFWCDPISGHATLYWYRQILGQGPELLVQFQDESVVDDSQLPKDRFSAERLKGVDSTLKIQPAELGDSAMYLCASLGGVNVEAFFGQGTRLTVV.

This chain uses TRBV4-2 with TRBJ1-2; D unclear. The germline V gene encodes CDR1 LGHNA and CDR2 YNFKEQ. Trimming left V 4 bases short and J 0 bases short, with 12 bases between. CDR3 length: 15 amino acids. The CDR3 bases are TGTGCCAGCAGCCCCATGACGAGTGCTAACTATGGCTACACCTTC. Translated: CASSPMTSANYGYTF.

Comments on this clonotype: Possible read error: a much larger clone is one base away. The V and J genes are TRBV5-1 and TRBJ1-6, with D tentatively TRBD1 (5 bases). Looked up from germline, CDR1 is SGHRS and CDR2 is YFSETQ. Trimming removed 4 bases at V and 7 bases at J, with 12 bases between. The CDR3 length is 14 residues. CDR3 DNA sequence: TGCGCCAGCAGCCTGGACATTGGGAATTCACCCCTCCACTTT. Encoded protein: CASSLDIGNSPLHF.

This clonotype showed up just a few times. This chain links TRBV10-3 with TRBJ1-1; D is possibly TRBD1 (5 bases). The CDR3 spans 14 residues. Germline V gives CDR1 ENHRY, CDR2 SYGVKD. Trimming stripped 6 bases from V and 1 base from J, with 12 bases between. The CDR3 sequence is CAISLTGGNTEAFF. The CDR3 DNA follows: TGTGCCATCAGCCTGACGGGGGGGAACACTGAAGCTTTCTTT.

The chain employs TRBV2 and TRBJ1-2, with D possibly matching TRBD1 (5 bases). This CDR3 has 15 residues. V gave up 0 bases and J gave up 2 bases, with 10 bases separating them. Germline CDR1 SNHLY, CDR2 FYNNEI. CDR3 sequence: CASSEAWGPNYGYTF. CDR3 sequence (DNA): TGTGCCAGCAGTGAAGCTTGGGGACCCAACTATGGCTACACCTTC.

The chain joins TRBV2 to TRBJ1-5; D uncertain. The CDR3 consists of 14 residues. V was cut by 4 bases and J by 1 base, with 8 bases left in between. Germline CDR1 is SNHLY and CDR2 is FYNNEI. This chain's CDR3 is CASSVSHSNQPQHF. For the CDR3, the DNA is TGTGCCAGCAGTGTCTCACACAGCAATCAGCCCCAGCATTTT. Variable domain in full (rest from reference TRBV2 and TRBJ1-5): EPEVTQTPSHQVTQMGQEVILRCVPISNHLYFYWYRQILGQKVEFLVSFYNNEISEKSEIFDDQFSVERPDGSNFTLKIRSTKLEDSAMYFCASSVSHSNQPQHFGDGTRLSIL.

To note about this clonotype: Compared with germline, one end of the junction differs, possibly owing to a read error. V usage is TRBV7-6 and J usage is TRBJ2-3; 9 bases line up with TRBD2. Germline-derived CDR1 and CDR2 are SGHVS and FNYEAQ. The CDR3 extends over 15 amino acids. CDR3 sequence reads: CPSSSIAGDTDTQYF. CDR3 nucleotide sequence: TGTCCCAGCAGCTCCATAGCGGGGGACACAGATACGCAGTATTTT.

This clonotype was seen only a few times. This rearrangement joins TRBV7-6 to TRBJ1-6, with a weak D call TRBD1 (6 bases). Trimming removed 0 bases at V and 0 bases at J, with 15 bases between. This CDR3 spans 19 amino acids. Germline V CDR1 and CDR2: SGHVS, FNYEAQ. The CDR3 sequence: CASSLAVGHTSSYNSPLHF. In DNA form, the CDR3 reads TGTGCCAGCAGCTTAGCAGTGGGACATACGAGCTCCTATAATTCACCCCTCCACTTT.

This chain connects TRBV19 to TRBJ1-2, with 7 bases that match TRBD1. The CDR3 covers 15 residues. Germline loops: CDR1 LNHDA, CDR2 SQIVND (reference sequence). The V and J ends lost 0 bases and 6 bases, in that order; junction bases with no gene match: 7. Here the CDR3 reads CASSIDYGTVNGYTF. The CDR3 DNA is TGTGCCAGTAGTATAGACTACGGGACAGTCAATGGCTACACCTTC.

V is TRBV5-6 and J is TRBJ2-1; D is unclear. CDR1 is SGHDT and CDR2 is YYEEEE in the germline V gene. V lost 1 base and J 0 bases, leaving 11 bases between the germline ends. CDR3 length: 16 residues. CDR3 sequence (DNA): TGTGCCAGCAGCTTGTACGTGCGTTACTCCTACAATGAGCAGTTCTTC. This sequence encodes CASSLYVRYSYNEQFF.

This clonotype has only a few counts. V is TRBV10-3 and J is TRBJ2-7; a possible D gene is TRBD2 (6 bases). In germline, CDR1 is ENHRY, CDR2 SYGVKD. This CDR3 contains 16 residues. The ends were cut back, 6 bases at V and 1 base at J, with 19 bases in the middle. CDR3 coding DNA: TGTGCCATCAGCGGTGAGGCGGGGAGAAATTCCTACGAGCAGTACTTC. It translates to CAISGEAGRNSYEQYF.

The J gene is TRBJ2-7, the V gene TRBV7-9; the D gene is possibly TRBD1 (7 bases). CDR1 is SEHNR and CDR2 is FQNEAQ in the germline V gene (reference sequence). CDR3 length equals 12 residues. V lost 4 bases and J 7 bases, leaving 11 bases between the germline ends. As DNA, the CDR3 is TGTGCCAGCAGCTCAGGGGGGTGGGAGCAGTACTTC. Protein: CASSSGGWEQYF.

This clonotype has a single count. Being one base from a much bigger clone, this may be a read error. The J gene is TRBJ1-4, the V gene TRBV27; D gene unclear. The CDR3 is 13 amino acids. Germline loops: CDR1 MNHEY, CDR2 SMNVEV (reference sequence). The CDR3 protein is CACSLARGEKLFF. The DNA for the CDR3 is TGTGCCTGCAGTTTAGCTAGAGGTGAAAAACTGTTTTTT.

The V and J genes are TRBV27 and TRBJ2-7; no clear D gene. The V end lost 0 bases, the J end lost 4 bases, and 7 bases lay between the germline ends. CDR3 length: 13 amino acids. Germline loops: CDR1 MNHEY, CDR2 SMNVEV (reference sequence). CDR3 DNA sequence: TGTGCCAGCAGTTTATCCCCCCTTTACGAGCAGTACTTC. Translating it yields CASSLSPLYEQYF.

This clonotype occurred many times. The rearrangement joins TRBV7-2 to TRBJ1-2; D gene ambiguous. The CDR3 has 15 residues. V was cut by 0 bases and J by 3 bases, with 11 bases left in between. Germline V gene sequence: CDR1 SGHTA, CDR2 FQGNSA. CDR3: CASSLAVASDYGYTF. The DNA of the CDR3 is TGTGCCAGCAGCTTAGCGGTCGCCAGCGACTATGGCTACACCTTC.

The chain joins TRBV4-1 to TRBJ1-5; D remains ambiguous. CDR1 is MGHRA and CDR2 is YSYEKL in the germline V gene. The CDR3 has 15 residues. V lost 0 bases to trimming and J lost 2 bases, with 8 bases between them. The CDR3 nucleotides are TGCGCCAGCAGCCAAGATAGGATGGGCAATCAGCCCCAGCATTTT. It translates to CASSQDRMGNQPQHF.

This clonotype appeared a few times. CDR3 loop: CASRGGGVTEAFF. CDR3 sequence (DNA): TGTGCCAGCAGAGGAGGCGGGGTCACTGAAGCTTTCTTT. This chain uses TRBV12-3 or TRBV12-4 with TRBJ1-1; D ambiguous. The CDR3 is 13 residues long. Between the trimmed V and J ends, which lost 6 bases and 4 bases, there was a span of 12 bases.

Comments on this clonotype: One end of the junction is discordant with germline, which a read error may explain. V and J are TRBV4-1 and TRBJ1-5, with TRBD1 matching 7 bases. The CDR3 sequence is 14 residues long. CDR1 and CDR2 from the germline V gene are MGHRA and YSYEKL. This CDR3 is CASSQAGGDQPQHF. In DNA form, the CDR3 reads TGTGCCAGCAGCCAAGCAGGGGGGGATCAGCCCCAGCATTTT.

This clonotype came up many times. V gene TRBV7-9 combines with J gene TRBJ2-1; TRBD1 matches at 9 bases. Per germline, CDR1 SEHNR and CDR2 FQNEAQ (reference sequence). This CDR3 is 15 amino acids long. The V gene end was trimmed by 5 bases and the J gene end by 6 bases; junction bases not matched to a gene: 8. The CDR3 region has the DNA TGTGCCAGCAGCCACCCGGGGACAGGGCTCAATGAGCAGTTCTTC. Protein: CASSHPGTGLNEQFF.

There are a few counts of this clonotype. The chain employs TRBV10-3 and TRBJ2-1; D is ambiguous. The CDR3 is made up of 15 amino acids. CDR1 ENHRY and CDR2 SYGVKD come from the germline V gene. Trimming pared 3 bases from V and 2 bases from J, leaving 11 bases between. The CDR3 spells CAISDLGRTYNEQFF. CDR3 nucleotides: TGTGCCATCAGTGACCTAGGTAGGACCTACAATGAGCAGTTCTTC.